These 8 T cell receptor beta chains share one sample of origin, sequenced in a study of blood T cell repertoires in COVID-19. Some clones are missing from TCRdb's copy, which holds only in-frame ones; the method was immunoSEQ multiplex PCR. This table holds roughly 450,000 clones, roughly 88% found once. The sequenced material came from PBMCs or T cells enriched from blood (not recorded which). The receptors shown here come from a man aged 18 to 29 who had recovered from COVID-19.

For this clone: A junction boundary mismatches the germline segment, possibly from a read error. This CDR3 is CATSGELTGTGRGAFF. CDR3 coding DNA: TGTGCCACCAGCGGAGAGTTAACCGGGACAGGTCGTGGAGCTTTCTTT. The chain uses TRBV15 and TRBJ1-1; 8 bases map to TRBD1. The CDR3 contains 16 residues. Germline values: CDR1 LNHNV, CDR2 YYDKDF (reference sequence).

As regards this clone: Other DNA sequences in this specimen translate into the identical CDR3. The chain uses TRBV3-1 (or the pseudogene TRBV3-2) and TRBJ2-1; 10 bases are shared with TRBD2. Germline V gene sequence: CDR1 LGHDT, CDR2 YNNKEL (reference sequence). The junction had 4 bases not matched to a gene; V was cut back by 1 base and J by 4 bases. The CDR3 contains 16 residues. CDR3 sequence (DNA): TGTGCCAGCAGCCAAGGACTAGCGGGTGGGTACAATGAGCAGTTCTTC. Translated, it gives CASSQGLAGGYNEQFF.

The count of this clone is one. V and J are TRBV28 and TRBJ1-5; the D gene is possibly TRBD1 (6 bases). CDR3 length: 17 amino acids. Germline V gene lookup returns CDR1 MDHEN and CDR2 SYDVKM. Trimming left V 7 bases short and J 7 bases short, with 26 bases between. In nucleotides, the CDR3 is TGTGCCAGCAATACGAGGGGGTTGTGGGCCCTAGTGCAGCCCCAGCATTTT. Translating it yields CASNTRGLWALVQPQHF.

This clone showed up just once. This CDR3 is CASSPVRLGVRTGELFF. In nucleotides, the CDR3 is TGTGCCAGCAGCCCCGTACGATTAGGAGTACGCACCGGGGAGCTGTTTTTT. The chain carries TRBV7-8 and TRBJ2-2, with D unresolved. Germline lookup yields CDR1 SGHVS and CDR2 FQNEAQ. There are 17 residues in the CDR3. V lost 5 bases and J lost 4, with 20 bases in between.

The chain joins TRBV28 to TRBJ2-5; 7 positions agree with TRBD1. The germline V gene encodes CDR1 MDHEN and CDR2 SYDVKM. The CDR3 covers 15 residues. J was trimmed by 4 bases and V by 3 bases; bases with no gene match: 8. CDR3 amino acids: CASSFFGQVPETQYF. Here the CDR3 DNA reads TGTGCCAGCAGTTTTTTTGGACAGGTCCCAGAGACCCAGTACTTC.

This rearrangement joins TRBV7-8 to TRBJ1-5; 8 bases are a match to TRBD1. Germline V gene lookup returns CDR1 SGHVS and CDR2 FQNEAQ. This CDR3 is 15 amino acids long. V lost 5 bases, J lost 7 bases, and 10 bases stayed unmatched. Here the CDR3 DNA reads TGTGCCAGCAGCCGAGAGGGGACAGGTGGACAGCCCCAGCATTTT. Translating it yields CASSREGTGGQPQHF.

The rearrangement joins TRBV3-1 (or the pseudogene TRBV3-2) to TRBJ2-5; no clear D gene. The V end lost 1 base, the J end lost 5 bases, and 11 bases lay between the germline ends. The germline CDR1 and CDR2 sequences are LGHDT and YNNKEL (reference sequence). This CDR3 has 14 amino acids. DNA for the CDR3: TGTGCCAGCAGCCAAGTCGGTATTGTCGAGACCCAGTACTTC. As protein: CASSQVGIVETQYF.

J is TRBJ1-2 and V is TRBV5-1; TRBD1 agrees at 9 bases. Unmatched junction bases numbered 8, after V lost 3 bases and J lost 8 bases. This CDR3 is 14 amino acids long. The germline V gene encodes CDR1 SGHRS and CDR2 YFSETQ. CDR3 sequence reads: CASSSTGGARGYTF. CDR3 DNA sequence: TGCGCCAGCAGCTCTACAGGGGGCGCGCGGGGCTACACCTTC.